Listed here is a single T cell receptor beta chain. Its target is unknown. This sample is part of a study of identifying expanded T cells in peripheral blood. Sequencing was performed with immunoSEQ multiplex PCR; in TCRdb, only in-frame clones are kept and a portion is missing. The sample shows 80,000 to 95,000 clones, 70% to 90% of them seen only once. Healthy donors had no documented immune events, such as infections, while sampled. The CDR3 covers 14 residues. Trimming stripped 5 bases from V and 0 bases from J, with 8 bases between. Study findings and constraints: Differentially abundant clones: around 1.2 between replicates, 16.4 at around 14 days, around 20 at four.

The genes are TRBV7-1 and TRBJ1-5; D remains ambiguous. TRBV7-1 is designated an ORF whose function remains uncertain. This clonotype was sampled from a person aged 18-69 years in good health. The sequenced sample consisted of blood. In nucleotides, the CDR3 is TGTGCCAGCAGCCCTAGTTATAGCAATCAGCCCCAGCATTTT. This sequence encodes CASSPSYSNQPQHF.